Each of the 10 T cell receptor beta chains below was sequenced from the same sample in a study of chronic HIV infection and antiretroviral therapy. TCRdb itself ran the 5' RACE reads through MiXCR, one entry per CDR3 protein. Of about 48,000 distinct CDR3 sequences listed, over 15% are singletons. The sample consisted of peripheral blood. Every receptor here comes from an adult who had HIV and had not received antiretroviral therapy, or was an uninfected healthy control (not recorded which).

This clonotype has a handful of counts. V is TRBV5-1 and J is TRBJ2-3, with D possibly being TRBD1 or TRBD2 (5 bases each). The V end lost 4 bases, the J end lost 3 bases, and 15 bases lay between the germline ends. Germline CDR1 is SGHRS and CDR2 is YFSETQ. The length of the CDR3 is 15 residues. In DNA form, the CDR3 reads TGCGCCAGCAGCGGGGGAATTGGGCTGACAGATACGCAGTATTTT. Protein: CASSGGIGLTDTQYF.

This chain links TRBV10-2 with TRBJ2-1; 11 bases match TRBD2. There are 18 residues in the CDR3. V shed 3 bases, J shed 2 bases, and the junction held 9 bases outside the gene matches. Germline CDR1 reads WSHSY; CDR2 reads SAAADI. CDR3 amino acids: CASSEGGVAGGPYNEQFF. DNA for the CDR3: TGCGCCAGCAGTGAAGGGGGAGTAGCGGGAGGGCCCTACAATGAGCAGTTCTTC.

The V and J genes are TRBV25-1 and TRBJ2-3, with 7 nucleotides matching TRBD2. The CDR3 is 17 amino acids. Trimming at V came to 1 base and at J to 2 bases, leaving 9 bases not matched to a gene. The germline gives CDR1 MGHDK, CDR2 SYGVNS. CDR3 protein: CASSESKRGLTTDTQYF. The CDR3 DNA reads as TGTGCCAGCAGTGAATCGAAGCGGGGTTTGACCACAGATACGCAGTATTTT.

This chain joins TRBV24-1 and TRBJ2-2, with D unclear. The CDR3 covers 15 residues. From germline, CDR1 is KGHDR and CDR2 SFDVKD. Trimming took off 6 bases at V and 0 bases at J, with 10 bases between the two ends. DNA for the CDR3: TGTGCCACCAGTTTACAAGGGACGAACACCGGGGAGCTGTTTTTT. Its translation is CATSLQGTNTGELFF.

The chain links TRBV28 to TRBJ2-7; possibly TRBD1 for D (6 bases). Germline V CDR1 and CDR2: MDHEN, SYDVKM. CDR3 length equals 16 residues. Trimming left V 4 bases short and J 4 bases short, with 20 bases between. Here the CDR3 reads CASSSAGSPRGYEQYF. As DNA, the CDR3 is TGTGCCAGCAGTTCCGCCGGGTCCCCGAGGGGGTACGAGCAGTACTTC.

This clonotype turned up a few times. The rearrangement links TRBV28 to TRBJ2-1, with a possible D match to TRBD1 (5 bases). V was trimmed by 8 bases and J by 3 bases, leaving 11 bases between them. CDR1 is MDHEN and CDR2 is SYDVKM in the germline V gene. CDR3 length: 13 amino acids. Here the CDR3 DNA reads TGTGCCAGCCGTACAGGCTTCTACAATGAGCAGTTCTTC. This translates into CASRTGFYNEQFF. The variable domain in full, with the rest retrieved from reference TRBV28 and TRBJ2-1, is DVKVTQSSRYLVKRTGEKVFLECVQDMDHENMFWYRQDPGLGLRLIYFSYDVKMKEKGDIPEGYSVSREKKERFSLILESASTNQTSMYLCASRTGFYNEQFFGPGTRLTVL.

The V and J genes are TRBV28 and TRBJ2-3; 12 bases are a match to TRBD2. The CDR3 totals 16 residues. V trimming: 4 bases; J trimming: 2 bases; junction bases outside the gene matches: 4. Germline CDR1 and CDR2: MDHEN and SYDVKM. The CDR3 bases are TGTGCCAGCAGTTCCCTAGCGGGAGGGTACACAGATACGCAGTATTTT. As protein: CASSSLAGGYTDTQYF.

The chain carries TRBV4-2 and TRBJ2-2; D is undetermined. Germline CDR1 is LGHNA and CDR2 is YNFKEQ. This CDR3 has 15 residues. V was shortened by 0 bases and J by 6 bases, with 11 bases between the two germline ends. CDR3 region: CASSQDLGNPGELFF. The CDR3 DNA is TGTGCCAGCAGCCAAGATCTCGGTAATCCCGGGGAGCTGTTTTTT.

This chain links TRBV6-2 or TRBV6-3 with TRBJ2-3; D possibly matches TRBD1 or TRBD2 (5 bases each). Germline loops: CDR1 MNHEY, CDR2 SVGEGT. CDR3 length equals 13 residues. V was clipped by 6 bases and J by 4 bases, with 11 bases between them. CDR3: CASSRDGADTQYF. The CDR3 region has the DNA TGTGCCAGCAGCAGGGACGGAGCAGATACGCAGTATTTT.

The genes are TRBV10-3 and TRBJ2-7; 8 nucleotides agree with TRBD2. CDR3 length: 15 residues. V was pared by 7 bases and J by 5 bases, with 13 bases of the junction left unmatched. Looked up from germline, CDR1 is ENHRY and CDR2 is SYGVKD. In nucleotides, the CDR3 is TGTGCCATCAAAGGAGAGAGCGGGAGCAGGAACGAGCAGTACTTC. Translation: CAIKGESGSRNEQYF.